The T cell receptor beta chain described here comes from a study of a mutant IDH1 vaccine in newly diagnosed glioma. At the level of the study: Either 4-6 weeks after radiotherapy alone or alongside temozolomide, vaccination was begun. Mean patient age was roughly 43 years; roughly 62% were male and about 40% female. Findings and caveats of the study: Pseudoprogression seemingly bore no relation to changes in top peripheral T cell clonotypes.

As to this clone: Its antigen is as yet unknown.

Regarding time point: week 23, last vaccination. The vaccine gave 300 ug of a 20-mer mutant IDH1 peptide subcutaneously per dose. The method was immunoSEQ multiplex PCR; TCRdb's version includes in-frame clones alone and lacks a portion of them. Counted here are fewer than 30,000 clones, 65% to 85% occurring once; the ten biggest clones make up under 8.5%. Germline V lookup: CDR1 MNHEY, CDR2 SVGAGI. The V and J ends lost 0 bases and 1 base respectively, with 10 bases between them. This CDR3 has 16 amino acids. The chain uses TRBV6-5 and TRBJ1-5; D is unresolved. This specimen consisted of PBMCs, obtained from a glioma patient whose treatment included an IDH1 peptide vaccine. The sequence was obtained from a woman aged 18-35 years with glioma. CDR3 sequence (DNA): TGTGCCAGCAGTTACTCGTTTGGGGAAAGCAATCAGCCCCAGCATTTT. Translated, it gives CASSYSFGESNQPQHF.